This entry is about one T cell receptor (beta chain). Its specificity is unknown. It was template switching that added a universal primer site, and there were unique molecular identifiers on the cDNA. A single record per CDR3 protein comes from TCRdb applying MiXCR to the 5' RACE reads. The table lists around 530,000 distinct CDR3 sequences, around 15% of them singletons, with roughly 0.43% in the top ten. Germline CDR1 is SNHLY and CDR2 is FYNNEI. The CDR3 consists of 15 residues. With 8 bases clipped from V and 10 bases from J, the junction kept 14 bases outside the gene matches. The sample comes from a study of identical twins. Overall study findings and caveats: Findings depended on cross-sectional statistics rather than tracking the same donors. There were fewer insertions in abundant cord blood beta clonotypes, but memory repertoires showed no such pattern. It was out-of-frame TCR alpha sharing in monozygotic twins that models underestimated.

Separately, the same data were catalogued under a study of yellow fever vaccine responses in identical twins.

The chain joins TRBV2 to TRBJ1-4, with 9 bases aligning to TRBD1. The source material was CD4+ T cells sorted from blood. The receptor was isolated from a woman between 18 and 30 years old in good health. The CDR3 nucleotides read TGTGCCAGCTTCGGGACAGGGAGCCGGTATGGAAAACTGTTTTTT. This sequence encodes CASFGTGSRYGKLFF. Supplemented by reference TRBV2 and TRBJ1-4, the full variable domain reads EPEVTQTPSHQVTQMGQEVILRCVPISNHLYFYWYRQILGQKVEFLVSFYNNEISEKSEIFDDQFSVERPDGSNFTLKIRSTKLEDSAMYFCASFGTGSRYGKLFFGSGTQLSVL.